This entry lists 29 T cell receptor beta chains sequenced from one sample in a study of molecular identifiers for immune sequencing clone quantification. Via MiXCR, TCRdb re-called the PCR reads, giving one row per CDR3 protein. The sample has approximately 630,000 distinct CDR3 sequences; roughly 25% are singletons. The sample taken for sequencing was naive CD8+ T cells from blood, with Jurkat cell RNA spiked in. Subset: FACS-sorted CD8+CD4-CCR7+CD45RA+ naive T cells. These receptors were collected from a human donor in good health. Some libraries in this study had Jurkat cell RNA spiked in.

This clonotype appeared a few times. V usage is TRBV6-5 and J usage is TRBJ2-6; D unresolved. Germline CDR1 and CDR2: MNHEY and SVGAGI. CDR3 length: 17 amino acids. V shed 0 bases and J shed 0 bases, with 9 bases lying between them. CDR3 nucleotides: TGTGCCAGCAGTTACTCTAGCCCTTTCTCTGGGGCCAACGTCCTGACTTTC. Translated: CASSYSSPFSGANVLTF.

This clonotype showed up many times. This chain connects TRBV4-3 to TRBJ2-7; D is unclear. V gave up 4 bases and J gave up 0 bases, with 10 bases separating them. This CDR3 is built from 14 residues. Germline V lookup: CDR1 LGHNA, CDR2 YSLEER. The CDR3 here is CASSPGLDSYEQYF. The CDR3 bases are TGCGCCAGCAGCCCAGGCCTTGACTCCTACGAGCAGTACTTC.

The V call is TRBV7-2, the J call TRBJ1-1; 8 bases fit TRBD1. Germline V gives CDR1 SGHTA, CDR2 FQGNSA. V was pared by 7 bases and J by 5 bases, with 12 bases of the junction left unmatched. CDR3 size: 15 residues. The CDR3 nucleotides are TGTGCCAGCATCCTTCCAGGGGGCGTTAGGACTGAAGCTTTCTTT. Residues: CASILPGGVRTEAFF. Full variable domain (rest looked up from reference TRBV7-2 and TRBJ1-1): GAGVSQSPSNKVTEKGKDVELRCDPISGHTALYWYRQSLGQGLEFLIYFQGNSAPDKSGLPSDRFSAERTGGSVSTLTIQRTQQEDSAVYLCASILPGGVRTEAFFGQGTRLTVV.

This clonotype appeared a few times. The chain's CDR3 is CASSLDRGSQETQYF. In DNA form, the CDR3 reads TGCGCCAGCAGCTTGGATAGGGGGAGCCAAGAGACCCAGTACTTC. The chain joins TRBV5-1 to TRBJ2-5; D may be TRBD1 (6 bases). CDR1 and CDR2 (germline): SGHRS, YFSETQ. The length of the CDR3 is 15 residues. V was clipped by 0 bases and J by 1 base, with 10 bases between them.

On this clonotype: A much larger clone differs from this one at a single base, so this may be a read error. This chain joins TRBV4-3 and TRBJ1-3; no clear D gene. Germline CDR1 reads LGHNA; CDR2 reads YSLEER. This CDR3 has 15 amino acids. This CDR3 reads CASSQDESFGSTIYF. CDR3 DNA: TGCGCCAGCAGCCAAGATGAGAGTTTCGGAAGCACCATATATTTT.

The rearrangement joins TRBV6-2 or TRBV6-3 to TRBJ2-3, with 8 bases fitting TRBD2. The CDR3 totals 16 residues. V shed 0 bases and J 2 bases; nucleotides not matched to a gene: 4. The germline gives CDR1 MNHEY, CDR2 SVGEGT. The DNA of the CDR3 is TGTGCCAGCAGTTACTCTGGGCGGGAGGACACAGATACGCAGTATTTT. Translating gives CASSYSGREDTDTQYF.

The table lists this clonotype with many counts. The chain uses TRBV19 and TRBJ1-1; D is unresolved. V dropped 2 bases and J dropped 0 bases, with 7 bases sitting between them. Per the germline V gene, CDR1 is LNHDA and CDR2 is SQIVND (reference sequence). CDR3 length: 14 amino acids. The CDR3 reads CASSIWGLNTEAFF. DNA of the CDR3: TGTGCCAGTAGTATATGGGGTTTGAACACTGAAGCTTTCTTT.

This clonotype was found many times. The gene calls are TRBV12-5 and TRBJ1-3, with TRBD1 identical over 7 bases. Germline V lookup: CDR1 LGHNT, CDR2 FRNRAP. The CDR3 loop spans 14 amino acids. With 4 bases clipped from V and 4 bases from J, the junction kept 4 bases outside the gene matches. CDR3 sequence: CASGSRTGGNTIYF. The CDR3 nucleotides read TGTGCTAGTGGTTCCAGGACAGGCGGAAACACCATATATTTT.

There are many counts of this clonotype. The chain joins TRBV19 to TRBJ2-4, with D unresolved. Trimming removed 3 bases from V and 6 bases from J, with 12 bases in between. This CDR3 comprises 14 residues. Germline V gene data show CDR1 as LNHDA and CDR2 as SQIVND (reference sequence). CDR3 loop: CASSMSGFGNIQYF. The CDR3 bases are TGTGCCAGTAGTATGTCAGGTTTCGGAAACATTCAGTACTTC. The variable domain in full, with the rest retrieved from reference TRBV19 and TRBJ2-4, is DGGITQSPKYLFRKEGQNVTLSCEQNLNHDAMYWYRQDPGQGLRLIYYSQIVNDFQKGDIAEGYSVSREKKESFPLTVTSAQKNPTAFYLCASSMSGFGNIQYFGAGTRLSVL.

The rearrangement links TRBV5-6 to TRBJ1-5, with TRBD1 as a possible D gene (5 bases). Trimming took 3 bases from V and 3 from J, leaving 13 bases between them. Germline V gene lookup returns CDR1 SGHDT and CDR2 YYEEEE. This CDR3 is built from 15 residues. Here the CDR3 DNA reads TGTGCCAGCAGCTCCAGCCTACAGGACAATCAGCCCCAGCATTTT. Translated: CASSSSLQDNQPQHF.

As regards this clonotype: This may be a read error: a much more frequent sequence differs by one nucleotide. The CDR3 carries no conserved terminal phenylalanine or tryptophan, so it likely arises from a read error. For the CDR3, the DNA is TGCGCCAGCAGTGAGGGCCCCCGTGGGACTGAAGCTTTCATT. Residues: CASSEGPRGTEAFI. The rearrangement links TRBV10-2 to TRBJ1-1; D unclear. The length of the CDR3 is 14 residues. The ends were cut back, 2 bases at V and 5 bases at J, with 12 bases in the middle. Germline CDR1 is WSHSY and CDR2 is SAAADI.

This clonotype was seen a handful of times. This rearrangement joins TRBV30 to TRBJ2-4; no reliable D call. The CDR3 contains 13 residues. The germline V gene encodes CDR1 GTSNPN and CDR2 SVGIG (reference sequence). The V and J ends lost 0 bases and 8 bases respectively, with 11 bases between them. The CDR3 loop is CAWSVESQDIQYF. As DNA, the CDR3 is TGTGCCTGGAGTGTAGAGTCCCAAGACATTCAGTACTTC.

This clonotype was observed many times. The rearrangement joins TRBV6-5 to TRBJ1-5; no clear D. The germline V and J ends were trimmed by 8 bases and 3 bases, with 5 bases remaining between them. The CDR3 runs to 11 residues. The germline V gene encodes CDR1 MNHEY and CDR2 SVGAGI. CDR3 DNA sequence: TGTGCCAGCGGTATCAATCAGCCCCAGCATTTT. Protein sequence: CASGINQPQHF.

The chain joins TRBV9 to TRBJ2-3; 9 nucleotides align to TRBD2. With 0 bases clipped from V and 4 bases from J, the junction kept 6 bases outside the gene matches. Germline values: CDR1 SGDLS, CDR2 YYNGEE. This CDR3 contains 16 residues. CDR3 protein: CASSVEGGGAPDTQYF. The CDR3, as DNA: TGTGCCAGCAGCGTAGAGGGCGGGGGGGCCCCAGATACGCAGTATTTT.

This clonotype was observed a handful of times. This chain uses TRBV20-1 with TRBJ2-7; 7 nucleotides line up with TRBD1. CDR3 length equals 14 residues. Germline loops: CDR1 DFQATT, CDR2 SNEGSKA (reference sequence). The junction had 5 bases not matched to a gene; V was cut back by 1 base and J by 2 bases. CDR3 coding DNA: TGCAGTGCTAGAGGAGAGGGGGCCACCTACGAGCAGTACTTC. Its translation is CSARGEGATYEQYF.

This chain connects TRBV19 to TRBJ1-5; no clear D gene. The CDR3 contains 14 residues. In germline, CDR1 is LNHDA, CDR2 SQIVND (reference sequence). The germline V and J ends were trimmed by 7 bases and 0 bases, with 10 bases remaining between them. Written as DNA, the CDR3 is TGTGCCAGTACCACAGTATATAGCAATCAGCCCCAGCATTTT. Encoded protein: CASTTVYSNQPQHF.

Note on this clonotype: The junction and the germline gene differ at one end; a read error may be behind it. The chain joins TRBV28 to TRBJ1-1; D unresolved. Germline V gene data show CDR1 as MDHEN and CDR2 as SYDVKM. The CDR3 is made up of 16 amino acids. The CDR3 DNA reads as TGTGCTAGCAGTTCCCGAGGCGCAGGAGAGAACACTAAAGCTTTCTTT. Translating it yields CASSSRGAGENTKAFF. Full variable domain (remainder filled in from reference TRBV28 and TRBJ1-1): DVKVTQSSRYLVKRTGEKVFLECVQDMDHENMFWYRQDPGLGLRLIYFSYDVKMKEKGDIPEGYSVSREKKERFSLILESASTNQTSMYLCASSSRGAGENTKAFFGQGTRLTVV.

In its sample, this clonotype was seen a few times. The gene calls are TRBV5-4 and TRBJ1-4, with D maybe TRBD1 (5 bases). Germline CDR1 is SGHNT and CDR2 is YYREEE (reference sequence). The CDR3 sequence is 16 residues long. The V end was cut by 3 bases, the J end by 4 bases, with 16 bases between. The CDR3 DNA sequence: TGTGCCAGCAGCTCGAACTCAGGGTCAAGTAATGAAAAACTGTTTTTT. This sequence encodes CASSSNSGSSNEKLFF.

This clonotype was detected only a few times. The chain joins TRBV20-1 to TRBJ2-7; the D is unclear. Looked up from germline, CDR1 is DFQATT and CDR2 is SNEGSKA (reference sequence). V gave up 6 bases and J gave up 0 bases, with 12 bases separating them. CDR3 length equals 13 residues. Here the CDR3 DNA reads TGCAGTGCCAGGACGCTGAGCTCCTACGAGCAGTACTTC. This encodes CSARTLSSYEQYF.

In this sample, this clonotype turned up a few times. The rearrangement links TRBV5-3 to TRBJ1-1; no clear D gene. TRBV5-3 is an ORF, and what it does is uncertain. There are 13 residues in the CDR3. Trimming took 8 bases from V and 0 from J, leaving 11 bases between them. The CDR3 here is CASSPMMNTEAFF. DNA for the CDR3: TGTGCCAGCAGCCCGATGATGAACACTGAAGCTTTCTTT.

This clonotype was observed a few times. The rearrangement uses TRBV4-3 and TRBJ2-5, with 8 bases identical to TRBD2. Trimming cost V 4 bases and J 2 bases; bases outside gene matches: 12. Germline CDR1 is LGHNA and CDR2 is YSLEER. This CDR3 has 17 amino acids. As DNA, the CDR3 is TGCGCCAGCAGCCTATCGCTGGGGCTAGCGGGTCAAGAGACCCAGTACTTC. Translation: CASSLSLGLAGQETQYF.

This clonotype was seen a few times. V is TRBV19 and J is TRBJ1-1; D remains ambiguous. There are 15 residues in the CDR3. Deletions cut 3 bases from V and 0 bases from J, with 11 bases between. CDR1 and CDR2 from the germline V gene are LNHDA and SQIVND (reference sequence). The CDR3 sequence is CASSIGLGLNTEAFF. CDR3 in DNA: TGTGCCAGTAGTATTGGTTTGGGGTTGAACACTGAAGCTTTCTTT.

This clonotype was observed at least ten times. The chain joins TRBV20-1 to TRBJ2-7, with 7 bases identical to TRBD1. Trimming removed 6 bases from V and 0 bases from J; junction bases left unmatched: 5. CDR3 size: 13 residues. Germline assignment: CDR1 DFQATT and CDR2 SNEGSKA (reference sequence). The CDR3 here is CSAFRDSSYEQYF. The CDR3 region has the DNA TGCAGTGCATTCCGGGACAGCTCCTACGAGCAGTACTTC.

The V and J genes are TRBV19 and TRBJ1-5; D remains ambiguous. Between the trimmed V and J ends, which lost 1 base and 0 bases, there was a span of 10 bases. The V gene's germline CDR1 is LNHDA and CDR2 SQIVND (reference sequence). This CDR3 has 16 amino acids. The CDR3 DNA sequence: TGTGCCAGTAGTATAGGCGACGGGTATAGCAATCAGCCCCAGCATTTT. Its protein product is CASSIGDGYSNQPQHF.

This clonotype was recorded at least ten times. The chain combines TRBV4-3 with TRBJ2-3; D gene ambiguous. The CDR3 is 15 amino acids. Trimming shortened V by 0 bases and J by 0 bases, and 7 bases separated the two germline ends. Germline V gives CDR1 LGHNA, CDR2 YSLEER. The CDR3 protein is CASSQERQSTDTQYF. CDR3 coding DNA: TGCGCCAGCAGCCAAGAGCGTCAGAGCACAGATACGCAGTATTTT.

This chain uses TRBV27 with TRBJ1-6, with a possible D match to TRBD1 (5 bases). Germline loops: CDR1 MNHEY, CDR2 SMNVEV (reference sequence). The CDR3 contains 17 residues. V shed 3 bases and J shed 1 base, with 13 bases lying between them. The CDR3: CASSFRENPSYNSPLHF. CDR3 nucleotide sequence: TGTGCCAGCAGTTTCAGGGAAAATCCGTCCTATAATTCACCCCTCCACTTT.

Comment on this clonotype: At one boundary the junction diverges from the germline segment, which might be a read error. The chain joins TRBV6-6 to TRBJ1-4, with 7 bases identical to TRBD1. Per germline, CDR1 MNHNY and CDR2 SVGAGI (reference sequence). The CDR3 runs to 16 residues. This chain's CDR3 is CASSPPHLGQARDLLF. CDR3 bases: TGTGCCAGCAGTCCCCCCCACCTCGGACAGGCCCGTGATCTGCTTTTT.

This clonotype was counted a few times. The rearrangement links TRBV6-2 or TRBV6-3 to TRBJ2-3; the D is unclear. The germline CDR1 and CDR2 sequences are MNHEY and SVGEGT. Trimming removed 5 bases at V and 0 bases at J, with 18 bases between. CDR3 length: 17 residues. The CDR3 bases are TGTGCCAGCAGTCGCCGGGTCGGTACGCTTAGCACAGATACGCAGTATTTT. Its translation is CASSRRVGTLSTDTQYF.

On this clonotype itself: This may stem from a read error, because a much larger clone lies one nucleotide away. This chain connects TRBV10-3 to TRBJ1-1; no clear D gene. The CDR3 length is 14 residues. The germline V gene encodes CDR1 ENHRY and CDR2 SYGVKD. The chain's CDR3 is CVISESVTGTEAFF. DNA of the CDR3: TGTGTCATCAGTGAGTCGGTAACGGGCACTGAAGCTTTCTTT.